Presented here are 28 T cell receptor beta chains from one specimen sequenced in a study of blood T cell repertoires in COVID-19 (dated by TCRdb to about 2020). Libraries were constructed by the immunoSEQ multiplex PCR assay. The clones in this table, taken by TCRdb from immuneACCESS, are in-frame only. Not every clone is retained; where verified, under half of the shortfall comes from an unresolved V gene, and the cause of the rest is unknown. For this sample the table gives 130,000 to 150,000 clones, of which 84% were detected only once. Of the sample, more than 8.5% is held by the ten largest clones. The sequenced material came from peripheral blood. All receptors come from a man in his 60s with active or convalescent COVID-19.

Only one count was recorded for this clone. This sequence joins TRBV19 and TRBJ1-2; D is possibly TRBD1 (5 bases). Germline V lookup: CDR1 LNHDA, CDR2 SQIVND (reference sequence). Between the trimmed V and J ends, which lost 3 bases and 5 bases, there was a span of 16 bases. CDR3 length equals 15 residues. CDR3 sequence: CASSIGRGRAYGYTF. CDR3 DNA sequence: TGTGCCAGTAGTATTGGGAGGGGCAGAGCATATGGCTACACCTTC.

V gene TRBV11-3 combines with J gene TRBJ2-2; 11 positions agree with TRBD2. Germline CDR1 is SGHNT and CDR2 is YENEEA. The CDR3 is 15 amino acids. Unmatched junction bases numbered 4, after V lost 5 bases and J lost 5 bases. CDR3 bases: TGTGCCAGCAGCCAAACTAGCGGGGGAACCGGGGAGCTGTTTTTT. Encoded protein: CASSQTSGGTGELFF.

The gene calls are TRBV7-9 and TRBJ1-1; TRBD1 is a possible D gene (6 bases). From germline, CDR1 is SEHNR and CDR2 FQNEAQ (reference sequence). V gave up 2 bases and J gave up 1 base, with 11 bases separating them. CDR3 length: 15 residues. The CDR3 reads CASSLRQGKNTEAFF. The CDR3 DNA sequence: TGTGCCAGCAGCTTAAGGCAGGGGAAGAACACTGAAGCTTTCTTT. The entire variable domain, with the rest obtained from reference TRBV7-9 and TRBJ1-1, is as follows: DTGVSQNPRHKITKRGQNVTFRCDPISEHNRLYWYRQTLGQGPEFLTYFQNEAQLEKSRLLSDRFSAERPKGSFSTLEIQRTEQGDSAMYLCASSLRQGKNTEAFFGQGTRLTVV.

The rearrangement links TRBV6-5 to TRBJ2-2; D is possibly TRBD1 (6 bases). The CDR3 totals 16 residues. CDR1 and CDR2 (germline): MNHEY, SVGAGI. V lost 0 bases and J lost 1, with 9 bases in between. CDR3 DNA sequence: TGTGCCAGCAGTTACTCAGGGGGATGGAACACCGGGGAGCTGTTTTTT. Its translation: CASSYSGGWNTGELFF.

V gene TRBV5-4 combines with J gene TRBJ2-5; TRBD1 matches 8 bases. Germline CDR1 reads SGHNT; CDR2 reads YYREEE (reference sequence). The ends lost 4 bases at V and 1 base at J; junction bases unmatched: 12. The length of the CDR3 is 17 residues. CDR3 loop: CASSHPSNRGTQETQYF. DNA for the CDR3: TGTGCCAGCAGCCATCCATCCAACAGGGGGACCCAAGAGACCCAGTACTTC. The full variable domain, its missing parts supplied by reference TRBV5-4 and TRBJ2-5, is ETGVTQSPTHLIKTRGQQVTLRCSSQSGHNTVSWYQQALGQGPQFIFQYYREEENGRGNFPPRFSGLQFPNYSSELNVNALELDDSALYLCASSHPSNRGTQETQYFGPGTRLLVL.

The rearrangement links TRBV19 to TRBJ2-5; D possibly corresponds to TRBD2 (7 bases). Germline CDR1 is LNHDA and CDR2 is SQIVND (reference sequence). There are 15 residues in the CDR3. V was clipped by 4 bases and J by 3 bases, with 15 bases between them. The CDR3 DNA sequence: TGTGCCAGTAGTACAGTAGGGGGGGTGAAAGAGACCCAGTACTTC. Translated, it gives CASSTVGGVKETQYF.

The gene calls are TRBV24-1 and TRBJ1-1, with D perhaps TRBD1 (6 bases). This CDR3 spans 13 amino acids. Germline CDR1 and CDR2: KGHDR and SFDVKD. Trimming removed 7 bases at V and 3 bases at J, with 11 bases between. The CDR3 reads CATRKTGYTEAFF. In nucleotides, the CDR3 is TGTGCCACCAGGAAAACAGGGTACACTGAAGCTTTCTTT.

There are many counts of this clone. V is TRBV19 and J is TRBJ1-1; D gene unclear. CDR1 and CDR2 (germline): LNHDA, SQIVND (reference sequence). This CDR3 is 15 amino acids long. Trimming cost V 1 base and J 5 bases, with 14 bases left between them. The CDR3 coding sequence is TGTGCCAGTAGTATAGGGTGGAGTTTAGGAACTGAAGCTTTCTTT. Protein product: CASSIGWSLGTEAFF.

For this clone: The junction shows a germline mismatch at one end, possibly a read error. V gene TRBV2 combines with J gene TRBJ1-3; D is perhaps TRBD1 (5 bases). Germline-derived CDR1 and CDR2 are SNHLY and FYNNEI. The CDR3 loop spans 12 amino acids. This CDR3 reads CASGFRLLDKVF. In DNA, the CDR3 is TGTGCCAGCGGGTTTCGATTGCTGGACAAGGTTTTT.

The V call is TRBV7-6, the J call TRBJ2-3, with D perhaps matching TRBD2 (6 bases). Per the germline V gene, CDR1 is SGHVS and CDR2 is FNYEAQ. The CDR3 has 15 amino acids. V lost 4 bases, J lost 1 base, and 12 bases lay in between. CDR3 bases: TGTGCCAGCAGCTCACTAGCATCTCGCACAGATACGCAGTATTTT. This gives the protein CASSSLASRTDTQYF.

The chain carries TRBV19 and TRBJ1-5; 8 nucleotides line up with TRBD1. This CDR3 is 14 amino acids long. Germline-derived CDR1 and CDR2 are LNHDA and SQIVND (reference sequence). After removal of 1 base from V and 4 bases from J, the junction contained 0 bases not matched to a gene. Here the CDR3 DNA reads TGTGCCAGTAGTATAGGGACAGGGAATCAGCCCCAGCATTTT. It yields the protein CASSIGTGNQPQHF.

The J gene is TRBJ1-1, the V gene TRBV27; D might be TRBD1 (5 bases). Deletions cut 5 bases from V and 6 bases from J, with 13 bases between. Per the germline V gene, CDR1 is MNHEY and CDR2 is SMNVEV (reference sequence). CDR3 length: 13 residues. CDR3 loop: CASSRRVPPEAFF. The CDR3 region has the DNA TGTGCCAGCAGTCGCAGGGTTCCCCCTGAAGCTTTCTTT.

The chain combines TRBV24-1 with TRBJ2-3, with a tentative D call TRBD1 (6 bases). Looked up from germline, CDR1 is KGHDR and CDR2 is SFDVKD. This CDR3 has 15 amino acids. The V gene lost 4 bases and the J gene lost 2 bases, with 12 bases spanning the gap. This chain's CDR3 is CATSEPGAVTDTQYF. CDR3 DNA: TGTGCCACCAGTGAACCAGGGGCGGTCACAGATACGCAGTATTTT.

In the case of this clone: The same CDR3 also results from other DNA sequences found in this sample. This chain joins TRBV7-2 and TRBJ1-6; 9 nucleotides agree with TRBD1. Losses at the gene ends were 2 bases for V and 8 bases for J; bases not matched to a gene: 4. Germline V lookup: CDR1 SGHTA, CDR2 FQGNSA. The CDR3 runs 15 residues. As DNA, the CDR3 is TGTGCCAGCAGCTTAAGACGGGACAGGGATTCACCCCTCCACTTT. It encodes CASSLRRDRDSPLHF.

The chain joins TRBV30 to TRBJ2-3, with D possibly matching TRBD1 (5 bases). V was trimmed by 0 bases and J by 5 bases, leaving 12 bases between them. In germline, CDR1 is GTSNPN, CDR2 SVGIG (reference sequence). This CDR3 is 14 amino acids long. CDR3 loop: CAWSVQVAGDTQYF. CDR3 in DNA: TGTGCCTGGAGTGTACAGGTAGCAGGAGATACGCAGTATTTT. The full variable domain, in which reference TRBV30 and TRBJ2-3 provide the parts outside the CDR3, is SQTIHQWPATLVQPVGSPLSLECTVEGTSNPNLYWYRQAAGRGLQLLFYSVGIGQISSEVPQNLSASRPQDRQFILSSKKLLLSDSGFYLCAWSVQVAGDTQYFGPGTRLTVL.

CDR3 region: CASRLYGGTGGFSAFF. CDR3 nucleotide sequence: TGTGCCAGCAGGCTGTACGGGGGGACAGGGGGTTTTTCGGCTTTCTTT. This sequence joins TRBV28 and TRBJ1-1, with TRBD1 identical over 11 bases. Trimming took 6 bases from V and 11 from J; bases not matched to a gene: 17. CDR1 MDHEN and CDR2 SYDVKM come from the germline V gene. The CDR3 extends over 16 amino acids.

CDR3 region: CASSPGRTTVYNEQFF. The CDR3 bases are TGTGCCAGCAGCCCCGGACGGACAACCGTGTACAATGAGCAGTTCTTC. The rearrangement uses TRBV6-2 or TRBV6-3 and TRBJ2-1; D is possibly TRBD1 (5 bases). V gave up 6 bases and J gave up 4 bases, with 19 bases separating them. This CDR3 is 16 amino acids long. Germline V gene lookup returns CDR1 MNHEY and CDR2 SVGEGT.

This clone was observed a few times. This chain joins TRBV4-3 and TRBJ1-5; the match to TRBD1 covers 7 bases. The CDR3 spans 16 residues. V lost 4 bases to trimming and J lost 3 bases; unmatched junction nucleotides: 9. Germline loops: CDR1 LGHNA, CDR2 YSLEER. CDR3 sequence (DNA): TGCGCCAGCAGCCCCGCGGCAGGGGGTTCCAATCAGCCCCAGCATTTT. Its translation: CASSPAAGGSNQPQHF.

The table lists this clone with a count of one. V gene TRBV27 combines with J gene TRBJ2-2; TRBD2 matches at 7 bases. The CDR3 has 16 residues. Trimming at V came to 2 bases and at J to 7 bases, leaving 10 bases not matched to a gene. Germline lookup yields CDR1 MNHEY and CDR2 SMNVEV (reference sequence). The CDR3 coding sequence is TGTGCCAGCAGTTTAGGGTTCGGGGGGTATAGCGGGGAGCTGTTTTTT. Translated: CASSLGFGGYSGELFF.

The chain combines TRBV7-2 with TRBJ1-2, with 8 bases identical to TRBD1. Trimming cost V 4 bases and J 7 bases; bases outside gene matches: 8. The CDR3 is 14 amino acids. The germline V gene has CDR1 SGHTA and CDR2 FQGNSA. Here the CDR3 DNA reads TGTGCCAGCAGCTCCGGACAGGGTGACCGTGGCTACACCTTC. Protein product: CASSSGQGDRGYTF.

This chain connects TRBV20-1 to TRBJ1-2; D gene ambiguous. This CDR3 contains 11 residues. CDR1 is DFQATT, CDR2 SNEGSKA, per germline (reference sequence). V gave up 3 bases and J gave up 8 bases, with 10 bases separating them. Written as DNA, the CDR3 is TGCAGTGCTAGTGCCGCCGCGGGCTACACCTTC. It translates to CSASAAAGYTF.

This clone was seen just once. The chain carries TRBV24-1 and TRBJ1-5; 7 bases match TRBD1. The length of the CDR3 is 15 residues. V dropped 3 bases and J dropped 2; count of bases not matched to a gene: 3. Germline CDR1 is KGHDR and CDR2 is SFDVKD. This chain's CDR3 is CATSDNRGGNQPQHF. As DNA, the CDR3 is TGTGCCACCAGTGATAACAGGGGAGGCAATCAGCCCCAGCATTTT.

The chain recombines TRBV18 with TRBJ1-2, with D possibly matching TRBD1 (5 bases). The CDR3 totals 14 residues. CDR1 is KGHSH, CDR2 LQKENI, per germline. Trimming took 3 bases from V and 3 from J, leaving 11 bases between them. CDR3 residues: CASSPTEGDYGYTF. The CDR3 region has the DNA TGTGCCAGCTCACCCACGGAAGGGGACTATGGCTACACCTTC. Together with reference TRBV18 and TRBJ1-2, the CDR3 gives the full variable domain: NAGVMQNPRHLVRRRGQEARLRCSPMKGHSHVYWYRQLPEEGLKFMVYLQKENIIDESGMPKERFSAEFPKEGPSILRIQQVVRGDSAAYFCASSPTEGDYGYTFGSGTRLTVV.

This chain uses TRBV10-1 with TRBJ1-5; the D is unclear. Looked up from germline, CDR1 is WNHNN and CDR2 is SYGVQD (reference sequence). Trimming shortened V by 5 bases and J by 2 bases, and 7 bases separated the two germline ends. The CDR3 contains 13 residues. The CDR3 sequence is CASSPSGNQPQHF. The CDR3 DNA sequence: TGCGCCAGCAGTCCTTCTGGCAATCAGCCCCAGCATTTT.

This chain uses TRBV30 with TRBJ1-2; D call uncertain. With 3 bases removed from V and 4 bases from J, the gap between germline ends came to 12 bases. The CDR3 totals 13 residues. CDR1 and CDR2 (germline): GTSNPN, SVGIG (reference sequence). CDR3 protein: CAWSLSGPYGYTF. CDR3 bases: TGTGCCTGGAGCCTAAGCGGGCCCTATGGCTACACCTTC.

The chain couples TRBV7-9 to TRBJ1-2; weak D call: TRBD1 (5 bases). Trimming pared 3 bases from V and 1 base from J, leaving 6 bases between. The CDR3 loop spans 13 amino acids. Germline CDR1 SEHNR, CDR2 FQNEAQ (reference sequence). The CDR3 is CASSFDSNYGYTF. The CDR3 bases are TGTGCCAGCAGCTTCGACAGTAACTATGGCTACACCTTC. The whole variable domain, filled in from reference TRBV7-9 and TRBJ1-2, reads DTGVSQNPRHKITKRGQNVTFRCDPISEHNRLYWYRQTLGQGPEFLTYFQNEAQLEKSRLLSDRFSAERPKGSFSTLEIQRTEQGDSAMYLCASSFDSNYGYTFGSGTRLTVV.

This clone was picked up many times. V is TRBV12-3 or TRBV12-4 and J is TRBJ2-7; D not certain. The V gene lost 9 bases and the J gene lost 1 base, with 13 bases spanning the gap. CDR3 length: 13 amino acids. The CDR3 here is CASLDSESYEQYF. Here the CDR3 DNA reads TGTGCCAGTCTAGACTCGGAATCCTACGAGCAGTACTTC.

The J gene is TRBJ2-1, the V gene TRBV7-2; 9 bases align to TRBD2. With 5 bases clipped from V and 3 bases from J, the junction kept 8 bases outside the gene matches. This CDR3 spans 16 amino acids. The germline V gene has CDR1 SGHTA and CDR2 FQGNSA. CDR3: CASSPVPSGVYNEQFF. DNA of the CDR3: TGTGCCAGCAGCCCAGTCCCTAGCGGGGTCTACAATGAGCAGTTCTTC.